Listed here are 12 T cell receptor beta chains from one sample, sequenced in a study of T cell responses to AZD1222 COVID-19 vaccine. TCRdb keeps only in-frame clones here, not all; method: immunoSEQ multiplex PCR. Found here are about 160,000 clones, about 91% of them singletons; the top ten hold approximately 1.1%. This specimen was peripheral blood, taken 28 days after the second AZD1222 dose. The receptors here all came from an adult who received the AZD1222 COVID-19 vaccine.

CDR3 residues: CASSLGNDRGHEQYF. CDR3 bases: TGTGCCAGCAGCTTAGGGAACGACAGGGGCCACGAGCAGTACTTC. V and J are TRBV7-8 and TRBJ2-7, with 8 bases fitting TRBD1. This CDR3 is 15 amino acids long. Trimming took 1 base from V and 5 from J; bases not matched to a gene: 7. The V gene's germline CDR1 is SGHVS and CDR2 FQNEAQ.

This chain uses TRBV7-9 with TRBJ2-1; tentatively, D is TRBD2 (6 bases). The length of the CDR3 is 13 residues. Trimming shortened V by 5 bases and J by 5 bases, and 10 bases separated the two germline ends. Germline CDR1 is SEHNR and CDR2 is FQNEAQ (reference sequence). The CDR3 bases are TGTGCCAGCAGCGTGGAGGGGAACAATGAGCAGTTCTTC. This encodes CASSVEGNNEQFF.

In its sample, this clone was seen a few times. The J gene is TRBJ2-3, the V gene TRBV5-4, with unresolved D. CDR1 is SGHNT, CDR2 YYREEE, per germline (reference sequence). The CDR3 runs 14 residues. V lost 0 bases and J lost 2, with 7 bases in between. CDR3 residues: CASSLEEYTDTQYF. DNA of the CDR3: TGTGCCAGCAGCTTGGAGGAGTACACAGATACGCAGTATTTT.

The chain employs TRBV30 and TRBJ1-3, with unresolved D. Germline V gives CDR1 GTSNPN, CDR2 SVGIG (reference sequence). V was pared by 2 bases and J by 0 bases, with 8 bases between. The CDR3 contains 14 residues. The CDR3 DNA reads TGTGCCTGGAGTCTGGACGGCTCTGGAAACACCATATATTTT. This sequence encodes CAWSLDGSGNTIYF.

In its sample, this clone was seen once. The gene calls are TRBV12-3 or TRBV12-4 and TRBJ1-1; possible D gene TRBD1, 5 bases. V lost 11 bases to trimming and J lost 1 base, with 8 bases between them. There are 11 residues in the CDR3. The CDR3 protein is CAGGWNTEAFF. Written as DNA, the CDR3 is TGTGCCGGGGGATGGAACACTGAAGCTTTCTTT.

The CDR3 DNA is TGCGCCAGCAGCTTGCTCAGAAACACTGAAGCTTTCTTT. Protein sequence: CASSLLRNTEAFF. The chain joins TRBV5-1 to TRBJ1-1; no firm D call. CDR1 and CDR2 (germline): SGHRS, YFSETQ. This CDR3 spans 13 amino acids. Trimming left V 1 base short and J 2 bases short, with 6 bases between.

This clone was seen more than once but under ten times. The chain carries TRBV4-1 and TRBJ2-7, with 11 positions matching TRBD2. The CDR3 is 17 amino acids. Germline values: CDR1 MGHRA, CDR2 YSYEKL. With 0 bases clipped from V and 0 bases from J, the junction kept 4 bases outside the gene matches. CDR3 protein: CASSQDSGGAYSYEQYF. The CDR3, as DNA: TGCGCCAGCAGCCAAGATAGCGGGGGGGCCTACTCCTACGAGCAGTACTTC.

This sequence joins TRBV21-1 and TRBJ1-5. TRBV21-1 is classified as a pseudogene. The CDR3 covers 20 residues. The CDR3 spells CASSKAEGQLYVYSNQPQHF. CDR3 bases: TGTGCCAGCAGCAAAGCGGAGGGGCAGCTCTACGTCTATAGCAATCAGCCCCAGCATTTT.

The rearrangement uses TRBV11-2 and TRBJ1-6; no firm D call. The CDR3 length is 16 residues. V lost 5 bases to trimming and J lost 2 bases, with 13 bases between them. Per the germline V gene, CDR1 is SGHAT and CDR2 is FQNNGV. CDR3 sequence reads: CASSPTGLPYNSPLHF. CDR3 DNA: TGTGCCAGCAGCCCTACGGGCCTCCCCTATAATTCACCCCTCCACTTT.

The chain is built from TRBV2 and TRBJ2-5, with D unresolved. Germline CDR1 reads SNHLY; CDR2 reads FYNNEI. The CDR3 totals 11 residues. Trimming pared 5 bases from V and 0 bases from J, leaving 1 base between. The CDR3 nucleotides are TGTGCCAGCAGTAACCAAGAGACCCAGTACTTC. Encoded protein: CASSNQETQYF.

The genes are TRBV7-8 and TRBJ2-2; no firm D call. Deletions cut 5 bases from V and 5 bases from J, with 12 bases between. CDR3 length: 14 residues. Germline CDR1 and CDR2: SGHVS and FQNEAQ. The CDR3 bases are TGTGCCAGCAGCCCAGTAATCGGGACCGGGGAGCTGTTTTTT. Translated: CASSPVIGTGELFF.

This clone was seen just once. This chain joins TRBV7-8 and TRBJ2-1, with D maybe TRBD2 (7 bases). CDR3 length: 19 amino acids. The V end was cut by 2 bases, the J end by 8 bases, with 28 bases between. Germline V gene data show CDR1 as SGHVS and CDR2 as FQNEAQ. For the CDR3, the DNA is TGTGCCAGCAGCTTAACCCCAAGGGGAGGCGGGGGCCGAGGTGATGAGCAGTTCTTC. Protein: CASSLTPRGGGGRGDEQFF.